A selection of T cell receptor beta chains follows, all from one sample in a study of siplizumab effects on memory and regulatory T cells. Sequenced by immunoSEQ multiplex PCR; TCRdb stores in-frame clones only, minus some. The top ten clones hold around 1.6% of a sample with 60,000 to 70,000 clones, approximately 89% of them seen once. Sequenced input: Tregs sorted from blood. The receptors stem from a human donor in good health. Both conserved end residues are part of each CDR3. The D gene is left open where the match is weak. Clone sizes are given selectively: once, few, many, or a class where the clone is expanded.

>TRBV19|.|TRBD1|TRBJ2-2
CASKKYTGGAGTGELFF
TGTGCCAGTAAAAAGTATACAGGGGGCGCGGGCACCGGGGAGCTGTTTTTT
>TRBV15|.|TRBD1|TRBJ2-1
CATSPGTGFYNEQFF
TGTGCCACCAGCCCCGGGACAGGGTTCTACAATGAGCAGTTCTTC
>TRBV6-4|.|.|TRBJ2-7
CASRRGEEQYF
TGTGCCAGCAGAAGGGGTGAGGAGCAGTACTTC
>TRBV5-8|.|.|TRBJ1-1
CASSPRDKAFF
TGTGCCAGCAGCCCCAGGGACAAAGCTTTCTTT
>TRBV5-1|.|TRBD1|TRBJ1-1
CASSPWTGGRGLEAFF
TGCGCCAGCAGCCCTTGGACAGGGGGAAGAGGGTTGGAAGCTTTCTTT
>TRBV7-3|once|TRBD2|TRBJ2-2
CASSYLAGKTGELFF
TGTGCCAGCAGCTATCTAGCGGGAAAGACCGGGGAGCTGTTTTTT
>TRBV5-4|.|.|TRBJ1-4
CASSFQGGEKLFF
TGTGCCAGCAGCTTTCAGGGTGGAGAAAAACTGTTTTTT
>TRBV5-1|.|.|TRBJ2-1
CASSIGLNSGQFF
TGCGCCAGCAGCATAGGACTCAACTCGGGGCAGTTCTTC
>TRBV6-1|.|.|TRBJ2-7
CASRIGKIYEQYF
TGTGCCAGCAGAATCGGGAAAATCTACGAGCAGTACTTC
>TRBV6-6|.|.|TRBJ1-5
CASTTGSQPQHF
TGTGCCAGCACTACAGGTTCACAGCCCCAGCATTTT
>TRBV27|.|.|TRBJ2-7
CASSSRVTSYEQYF
TGTGCCAGCAGCTCTCGAGTAACCTCCTACGAGCAGTACTTC
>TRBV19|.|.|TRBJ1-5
CASSIDRVSNQPQHF
TGTGCCAGTAGTATAGACAGGGTTAGCAATCAGCCCCAGCATTTT
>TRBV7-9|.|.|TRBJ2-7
CASSGISYEQYF
TGTGCCAGCAGCGGGATCTCCTACGAGCAGTACTTC
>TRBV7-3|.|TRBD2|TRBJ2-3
CASSLKGLAASTDTQYF
TGTGCCAGCAGCTTAAAAGGACTAGCCGCTAGCACAGATACGCAGTATTTT
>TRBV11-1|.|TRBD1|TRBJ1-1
CASSLGQGTEAFF
TGTGCCAGCAGCTTGGGACAGGGGACTGAAGCTTTCTTT
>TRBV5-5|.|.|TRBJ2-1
CASSPRANPYNEQFF
TGTGCCAGCAGCCCCCGGGCCAATCCCTACAATGAGCAGTTCTTC
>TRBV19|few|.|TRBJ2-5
CASSISPRNQETQYF
TGTGCCAGTAGTATATCCCCCAGGAACCAAGAGACCCAGTACTTC
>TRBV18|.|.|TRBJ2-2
CASSDFSNTGELFF
TGTGCCAGCTCAGATTTCTCTAACACCGGGGAGCTGTTTTTT
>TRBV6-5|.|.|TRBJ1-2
CASSYRTINYGYTF
TGTGCCAGCAGTTACAGGACCATAAACTATGGCTACACCTTC
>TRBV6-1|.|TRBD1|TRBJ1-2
CASSFDRVAYGYTF
TGTGCCAGCAGTTTCGACAGGGTAGCCTATGGCTACACCTTC
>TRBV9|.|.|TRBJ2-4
CASSPGPSLAKNIQYF
TGTGCCAGCAGCCCAGGTCCGTCGCTAGCCAAAAACATTCAGTACTTC
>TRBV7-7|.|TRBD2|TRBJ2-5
CASGIAGQETQYF
TGTGCTAGCGGGATAGCGGGGCAAGAGACCCAGTACTTC
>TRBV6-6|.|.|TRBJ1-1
CASSRPGRAGTEAFF
TGTGCCAGCAGCCGGCCGGGGAGGGCAGGCACTGAAGCTTTCTTT
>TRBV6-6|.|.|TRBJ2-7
CASSYGRRGPNEQYF
TGTGCCAGCAGTTACGGAAGGAGGGGGCCGAACGAGCAGTACTTC
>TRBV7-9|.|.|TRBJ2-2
CASSSIDTGELFF
TGTGCCAGCAGCTCGATAGACACCGGGGAGCTGTTTTTT
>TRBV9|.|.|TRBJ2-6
CASSVAEGRPVRANVLTF
TGTGCCAGCAGCGTAGCTGAGGGACGGCCCGTGCGGGCCAACGTCCTGACTTTC
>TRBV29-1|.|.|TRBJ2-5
CSVIRAVGQETQYF
TGCAGCGTTATACGGGCTGTAGGGCAAGAGACCCAGTACTTC
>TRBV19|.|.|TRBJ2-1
CASSRVNEQFF
TGTGCCAGTAGTAGGGTGAATGAGCAGTTCTTC
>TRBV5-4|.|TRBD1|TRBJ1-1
CASSSRRDRMTEAFF
TGTGCCAGCAGCTCCCGGCGGGACAGGATGACTGAAGCTTTCTTT
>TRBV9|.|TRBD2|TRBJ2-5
CASSADLGLRQETQYF
TGTGCCAGCAGCGCGGACCTGGGACTACGCCAAGAGACCCAGTACTTC
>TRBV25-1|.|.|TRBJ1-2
CASSAPRGQGRGYTF
TGTGCCAGCAGTGCCCCTCGTGGGCAGGGTCGCGGCTACACCTTC
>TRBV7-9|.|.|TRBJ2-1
CASSLGRSSGIYNEQFF
TGTGCCAGCAGCTTAGGGAGGAGTAGCGGAATCTACAATGAGCAGTTCTTC
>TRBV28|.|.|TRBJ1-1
CASSQPGQYTEAFF
TGTGCCAGCAGTCAACCAGGACAGTACACTGAAGCTTTCTTT
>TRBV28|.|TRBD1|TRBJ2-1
CASTGQGNRAYNEQFF
TGTGCCAGCACAGGACAGGGGAACCGGGCCTACAATGAGCAGTTCTTC
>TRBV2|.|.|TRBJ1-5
CASSSKPGTQPQHF
TGTGCCAGCAGTTCAAAACCGGGGACACAGCCCCAGCATTTT
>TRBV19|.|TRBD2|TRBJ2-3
CASSIDSGSGISTDTQYF
TGTGCCAGTAGTATAGATAGCGGGAGTGGTATTAGCACAGATACGCAGTATTTT
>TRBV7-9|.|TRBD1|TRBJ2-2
CASSRQGATGELFF
TGTGCCAGCAGCCGCCAGGGGGCGACCGGGGAGCTGTTTTTT
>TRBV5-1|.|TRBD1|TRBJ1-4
CASKSGTANEKLFF
TGCGCCAGCAAGTCCGGGACAGCGAATGAAAAACTGTTTTTT
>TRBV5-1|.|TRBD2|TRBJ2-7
CASSSGLAGPSSYEQYF
TGCGCCAGCAGCTCAGGACTAGCGGGACCCAGCTCCTACGAGCAGTACTTC
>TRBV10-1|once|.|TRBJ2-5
CASSESWQETQYF
TGCGCCAGCAGTGAGTCTTGGCAAGAGACCCAGTACTTC
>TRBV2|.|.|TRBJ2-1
CASSPRDNEQFF
TGTGCCAGCAGTCCCCGGGACAATGAGCAGTTCTTC
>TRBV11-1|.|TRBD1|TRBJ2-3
CASSPDRVRTDTQYF
TGTGCCAGCAGCCCGGACAGGGTGAGGACAGATACGCAGTATTTT
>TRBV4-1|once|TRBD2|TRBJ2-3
CASSPGTSTDTQYF
TGCGCCAGCAGCCCTGGGACTAGCACGGATACGCAGTATTTT
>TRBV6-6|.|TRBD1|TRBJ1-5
CASSLLGQRDQPQHF
TGTGCCAGCAGTCTCCTGGGACAGAGAGATCAGCCCCAGCATTTT
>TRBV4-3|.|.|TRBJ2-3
CASSRVLSGALDTQYF
TGCGCCAGCAGCCGAGTCCTTAGCGGAGCATTAGATACGCAGTATTTT
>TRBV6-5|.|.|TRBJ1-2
CASSSPGFYGYTF
TGTGCCAGCAGTTCCCCAGGGTTCTATGGCTACACCTTC
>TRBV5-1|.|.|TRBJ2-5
CASSLGYRVTQETQYF
TGCGCCAGCAGCCTAGGATACAGGGTGACACAAGAGACCCAGTACTTC
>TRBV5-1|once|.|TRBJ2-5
CASSLVRGGGETQYF
TGCGCCAGCAGCTTGGTCCGGGGAGGGGGCGAGACCCAGTACTTC